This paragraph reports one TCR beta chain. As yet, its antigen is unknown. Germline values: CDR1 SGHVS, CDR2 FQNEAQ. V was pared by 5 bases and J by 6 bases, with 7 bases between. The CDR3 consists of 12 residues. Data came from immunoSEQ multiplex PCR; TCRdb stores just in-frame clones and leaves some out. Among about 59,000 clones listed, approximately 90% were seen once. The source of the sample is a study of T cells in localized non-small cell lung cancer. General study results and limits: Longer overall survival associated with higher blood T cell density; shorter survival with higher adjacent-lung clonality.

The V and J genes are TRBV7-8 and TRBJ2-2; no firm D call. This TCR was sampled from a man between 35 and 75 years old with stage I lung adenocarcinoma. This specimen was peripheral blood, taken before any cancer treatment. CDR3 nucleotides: TGTGCCAGCAGCCCCAATTCCGGGGAGCTGTTTTTT. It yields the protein CASSPNSGELFF.